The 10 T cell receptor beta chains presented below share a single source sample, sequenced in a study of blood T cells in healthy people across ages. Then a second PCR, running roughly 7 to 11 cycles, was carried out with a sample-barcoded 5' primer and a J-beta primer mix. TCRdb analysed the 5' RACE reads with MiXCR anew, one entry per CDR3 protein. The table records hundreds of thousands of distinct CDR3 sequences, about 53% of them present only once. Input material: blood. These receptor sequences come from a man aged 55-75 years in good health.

This CDR3 reads CASSSRDRGMYGYTF. The DNA for the CDR3 is TGTGCCAGCAGCTCGCGGGACAGGGGAATGTATGGCTACACCTTC. The chain carries TRBV7-9 and TRBJ1-2; TRBD1 matches at 10 bases. The CDR3 is 15 amino acids. V trimming: 4 bases; J trimming: 5 bases; junction bases outside the gene matches: 7. In germline, CDR1 is SEHNR, CDR2 FQNEAQ (reference sequence).

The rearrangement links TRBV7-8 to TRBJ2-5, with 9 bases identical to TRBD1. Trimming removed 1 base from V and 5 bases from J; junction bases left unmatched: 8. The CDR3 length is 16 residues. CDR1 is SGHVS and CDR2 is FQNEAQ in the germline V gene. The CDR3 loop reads CASSLGNRGRKETQYF. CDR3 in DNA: TGTGCCAGCAGCTTAGGGAACAGGGGGCGAAAGGAGACCCAGTACTTC. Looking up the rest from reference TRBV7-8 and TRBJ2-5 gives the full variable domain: GAGVSQSPRYKVAKRGQDVALRCDPISGHVSLFWYQQALGQGPEFLTYFQNEAQLDKSGLPSDRFFAERPEGSVSTLKIQRTQQEDSAVYLCASSLGNRGRKETQYFGPGTRLLVL.

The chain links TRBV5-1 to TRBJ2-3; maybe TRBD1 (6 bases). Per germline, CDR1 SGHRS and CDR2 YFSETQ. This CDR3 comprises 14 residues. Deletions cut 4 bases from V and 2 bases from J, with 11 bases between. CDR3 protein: CASSTGTPTDTQYF. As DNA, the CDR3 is TGCGCCAGCAGCACAGGGACACCCACAGATACGCAGTATTTT.

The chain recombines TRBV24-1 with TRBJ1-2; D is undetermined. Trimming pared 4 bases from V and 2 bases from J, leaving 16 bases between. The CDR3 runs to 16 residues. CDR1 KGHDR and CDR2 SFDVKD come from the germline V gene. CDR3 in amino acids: CATSDPRGGGNYGYTF. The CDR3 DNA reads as TGTGCCACCAGTGACCCACGAGGAGGAGGCAACTATGGCTACACCTTC.

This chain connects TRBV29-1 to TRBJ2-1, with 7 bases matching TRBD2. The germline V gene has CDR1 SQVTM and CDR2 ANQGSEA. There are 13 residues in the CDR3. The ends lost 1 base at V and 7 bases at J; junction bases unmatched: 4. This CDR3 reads CSVEGGGKNEQFF. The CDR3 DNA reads TGCAGCGTTGAAGGGGGGGGTAAGAATGAGCAGTTCTTC.

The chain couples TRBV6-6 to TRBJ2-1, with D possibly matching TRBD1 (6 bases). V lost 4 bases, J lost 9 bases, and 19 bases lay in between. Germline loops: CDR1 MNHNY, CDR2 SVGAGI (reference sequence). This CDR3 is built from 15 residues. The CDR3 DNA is TGTGCCAGCAGTTGGCAAACACAGGGTACTAGTGAGCAGTTCTTC. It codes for CASSWQTQGTSEQFF.

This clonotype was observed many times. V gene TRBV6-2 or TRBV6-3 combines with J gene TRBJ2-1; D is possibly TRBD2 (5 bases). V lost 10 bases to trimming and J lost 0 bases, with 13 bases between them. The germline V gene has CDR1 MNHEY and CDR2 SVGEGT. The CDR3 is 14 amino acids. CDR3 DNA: TGTGCCACGACGGGGTCCAGCTCCTACAATGAGCAGTTCTTC. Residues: CATTGSSSYNEQFF.

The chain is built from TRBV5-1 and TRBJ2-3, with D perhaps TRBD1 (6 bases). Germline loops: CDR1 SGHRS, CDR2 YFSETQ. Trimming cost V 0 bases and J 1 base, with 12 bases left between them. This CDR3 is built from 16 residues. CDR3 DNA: TGCGCCAGCAGCTTGGTTCAGGGGTCGGGCACAGATACGCAGTATTTT. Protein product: CASSLVQGSGTDTQYF.

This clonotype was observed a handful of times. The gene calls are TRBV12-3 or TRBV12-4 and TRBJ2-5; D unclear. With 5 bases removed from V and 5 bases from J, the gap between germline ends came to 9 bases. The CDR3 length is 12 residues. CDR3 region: CASSKVGETQYF. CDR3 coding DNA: TGTGCCAGCAGTAAGGTTGGGGAGACCCAGTACTTC.

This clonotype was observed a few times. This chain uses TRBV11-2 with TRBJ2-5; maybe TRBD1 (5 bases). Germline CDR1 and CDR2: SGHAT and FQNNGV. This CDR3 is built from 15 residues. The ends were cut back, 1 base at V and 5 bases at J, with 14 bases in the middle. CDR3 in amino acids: CASSLGYLGAETQYF. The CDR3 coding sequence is TGTGCCAGCAGCTTAGGGTATCTAGGGGCTGAGACCCAGTACTTC.